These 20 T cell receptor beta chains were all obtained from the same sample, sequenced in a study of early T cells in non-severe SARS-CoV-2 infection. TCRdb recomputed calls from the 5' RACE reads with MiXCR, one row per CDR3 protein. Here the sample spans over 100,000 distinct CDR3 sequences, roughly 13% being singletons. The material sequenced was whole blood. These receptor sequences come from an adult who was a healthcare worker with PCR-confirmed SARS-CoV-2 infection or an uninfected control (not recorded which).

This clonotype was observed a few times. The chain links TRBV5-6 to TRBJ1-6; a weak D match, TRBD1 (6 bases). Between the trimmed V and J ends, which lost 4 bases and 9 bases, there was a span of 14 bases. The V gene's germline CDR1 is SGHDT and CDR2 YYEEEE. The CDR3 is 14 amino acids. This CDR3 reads CASSASGAGSPLHF. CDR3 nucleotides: TGTGCCAGCAGCGCTTCAGGGGCTGGTTCACCCCTCCACTTT.

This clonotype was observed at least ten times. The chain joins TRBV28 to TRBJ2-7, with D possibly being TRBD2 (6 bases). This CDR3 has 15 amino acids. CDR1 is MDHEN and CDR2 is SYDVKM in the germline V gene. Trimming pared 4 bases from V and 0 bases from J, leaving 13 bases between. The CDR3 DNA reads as TGTGCCAGCAGTTCCGTAGCGGAAAACTCCTACGAGCAGTACTTC. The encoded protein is CASSSVAENSYEQYF.

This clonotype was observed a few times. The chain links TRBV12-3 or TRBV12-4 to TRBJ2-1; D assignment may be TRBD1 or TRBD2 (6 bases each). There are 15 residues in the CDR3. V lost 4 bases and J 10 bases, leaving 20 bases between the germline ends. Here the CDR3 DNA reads TGTGCCAGCAGTTCCTTGCGGGACACGTTTCGGGAGCAGTTCTTC. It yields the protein CASSSLRDTFREQFF.

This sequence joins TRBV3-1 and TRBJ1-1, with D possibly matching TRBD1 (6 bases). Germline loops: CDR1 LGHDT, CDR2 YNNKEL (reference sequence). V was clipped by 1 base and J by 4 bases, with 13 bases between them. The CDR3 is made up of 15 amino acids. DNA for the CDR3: TGTGCCAGCAGCCAAGGGGGGGCCCGAGGCACTGAAGCTTTCTTT. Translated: CASSQGGARGTEAFF.

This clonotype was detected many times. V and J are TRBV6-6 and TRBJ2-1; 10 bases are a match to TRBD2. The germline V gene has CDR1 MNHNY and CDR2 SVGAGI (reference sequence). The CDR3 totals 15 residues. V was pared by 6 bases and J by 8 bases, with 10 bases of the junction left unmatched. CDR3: CASRKKAGGLDEQFF. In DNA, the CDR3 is TGTGCCAGCAGGAAAAAAGCGGGAGGGCTCGATGAGCAGTTCTTC.

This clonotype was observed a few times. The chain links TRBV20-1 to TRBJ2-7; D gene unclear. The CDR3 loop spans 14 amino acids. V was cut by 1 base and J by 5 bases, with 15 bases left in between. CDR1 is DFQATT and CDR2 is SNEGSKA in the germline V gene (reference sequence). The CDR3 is CSARGFLRLNEQYF. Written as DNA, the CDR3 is TGCAGTGCTAGAGGTTTCCTCCGCCTCAACGAGCAGTACTTC.

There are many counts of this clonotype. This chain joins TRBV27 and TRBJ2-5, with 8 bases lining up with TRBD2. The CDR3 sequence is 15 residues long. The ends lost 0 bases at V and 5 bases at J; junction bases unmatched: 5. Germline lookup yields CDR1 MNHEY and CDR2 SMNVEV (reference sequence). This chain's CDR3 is CASSLSVLAEETQYF. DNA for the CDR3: TGTGCCAGCAGTTTATCGGTACTAGCGGAGGAGACCCAGTACTTC.

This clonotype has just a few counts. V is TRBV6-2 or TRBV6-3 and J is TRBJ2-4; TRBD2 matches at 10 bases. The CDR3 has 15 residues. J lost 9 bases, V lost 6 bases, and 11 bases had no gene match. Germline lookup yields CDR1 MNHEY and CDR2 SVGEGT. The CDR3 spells CASSGSGRARGIQYF. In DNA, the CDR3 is TGTGCCAGCAGCGGAAGCGGGAGGGCCCGGGGCATTCAGTACTTC.

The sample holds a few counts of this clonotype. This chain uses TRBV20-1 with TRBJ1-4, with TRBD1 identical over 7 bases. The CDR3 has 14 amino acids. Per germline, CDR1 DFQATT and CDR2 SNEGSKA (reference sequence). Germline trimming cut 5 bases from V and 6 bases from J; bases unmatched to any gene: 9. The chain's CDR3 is CSAPTPGQHEKLFF. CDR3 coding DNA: TGCAGTGCTCCCACCCCGGGACAGCATGAAAAACTGTTTTTT.

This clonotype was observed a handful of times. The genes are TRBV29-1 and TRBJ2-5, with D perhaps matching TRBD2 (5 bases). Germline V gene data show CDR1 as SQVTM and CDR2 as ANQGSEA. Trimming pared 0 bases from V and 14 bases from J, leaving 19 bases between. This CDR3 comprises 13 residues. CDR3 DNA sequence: TGCAGCGTTGAAGATGGCCTACCCGGGGAACAATACTTC. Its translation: CSVEDGLPGEQYF. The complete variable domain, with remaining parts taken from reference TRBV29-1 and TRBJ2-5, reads SAVISQKPSRDICQRGTSLTIQCQVDSQVTMMFWYRQQPGQSLTLIATANQGSEATYESGFVIDKFPISRPNLTFSTLTVSNMSPEDSSIYLCSVEDGLPGEQYFGPGTRLLVL.

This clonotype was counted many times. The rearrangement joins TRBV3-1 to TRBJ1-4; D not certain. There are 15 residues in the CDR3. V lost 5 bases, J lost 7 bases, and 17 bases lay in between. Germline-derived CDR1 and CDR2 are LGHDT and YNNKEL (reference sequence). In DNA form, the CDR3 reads TGTGCCAGCAGCGCCGCGGGAGCGCGAATTGAAAAACTGTTTTTT. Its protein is CASSAAGARIEKLFF.

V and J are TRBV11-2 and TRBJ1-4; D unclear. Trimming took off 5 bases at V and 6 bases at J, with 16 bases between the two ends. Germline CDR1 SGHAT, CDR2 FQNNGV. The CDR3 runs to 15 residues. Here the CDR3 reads CASSLRAQSYEKLFF. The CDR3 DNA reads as TGTGCCAGCAGCCTGAGAGCACAATCTTATGAAAAACTGTTTTTT.

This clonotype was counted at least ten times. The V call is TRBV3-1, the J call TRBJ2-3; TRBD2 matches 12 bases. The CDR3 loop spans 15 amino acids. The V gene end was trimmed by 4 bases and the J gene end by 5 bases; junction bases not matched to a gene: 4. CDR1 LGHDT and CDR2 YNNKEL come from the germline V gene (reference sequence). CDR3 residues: CASSPTSGRQDTQYF. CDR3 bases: TGTGCCAGCAGCCCCACTAGCGGGAGGCAAGATACGCAGTATTTT.

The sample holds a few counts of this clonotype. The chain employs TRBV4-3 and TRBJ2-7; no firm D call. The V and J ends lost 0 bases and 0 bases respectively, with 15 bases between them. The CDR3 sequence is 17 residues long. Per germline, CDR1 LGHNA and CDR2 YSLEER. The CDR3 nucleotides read TGCGCCAGCAGCCAAGATCCTCCAGGCGGTATCTCCTACGAGCAGTACTTC. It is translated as CASSQDPPGGISYEQYF.

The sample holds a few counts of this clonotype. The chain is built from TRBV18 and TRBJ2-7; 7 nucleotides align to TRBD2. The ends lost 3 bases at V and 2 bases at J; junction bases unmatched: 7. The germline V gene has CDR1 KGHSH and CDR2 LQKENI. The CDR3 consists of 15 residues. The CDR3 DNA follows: TGTGCCAGCTCACCCTTAGCGGGTGGAGCCTACGAGCAGTACTTC. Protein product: CASSPLAGGAYEQYF.

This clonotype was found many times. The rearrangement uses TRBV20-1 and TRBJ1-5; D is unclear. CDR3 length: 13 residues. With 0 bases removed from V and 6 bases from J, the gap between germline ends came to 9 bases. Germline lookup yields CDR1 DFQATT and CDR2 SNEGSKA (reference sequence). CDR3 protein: CSAREMDFQPQHF. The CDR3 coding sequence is TGCAGTGCTAGAGAGATGGATTTTCAGCCCCAGCATTTT.

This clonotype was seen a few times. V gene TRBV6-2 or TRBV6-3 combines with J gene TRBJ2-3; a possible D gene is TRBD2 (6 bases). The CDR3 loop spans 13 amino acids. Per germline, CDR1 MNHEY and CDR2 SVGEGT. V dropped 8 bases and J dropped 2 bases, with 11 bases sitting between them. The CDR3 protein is CASAGGVTDTQYF. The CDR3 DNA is TGTGCCAGCGCAGGAGGGGTCACAGATACGCAGTATTTT.

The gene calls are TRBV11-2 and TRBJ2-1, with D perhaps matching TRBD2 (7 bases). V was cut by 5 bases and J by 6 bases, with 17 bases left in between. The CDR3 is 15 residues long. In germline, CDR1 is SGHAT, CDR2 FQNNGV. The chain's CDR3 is CASSRAGRGANEQFF. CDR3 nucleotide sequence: TGTGCCAGCAGCCGAGCGGGGAGGGGGGCCAATGAGCAGTTCTTC.

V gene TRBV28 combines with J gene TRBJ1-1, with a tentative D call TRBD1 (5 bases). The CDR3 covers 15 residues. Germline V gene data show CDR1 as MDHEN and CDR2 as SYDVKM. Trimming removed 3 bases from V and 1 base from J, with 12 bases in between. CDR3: CASSLTVRGNTEAFF. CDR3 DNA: TGTGCCAGCAGTTTGACAGTCCGGGGGAACACTGAAGCTTTCTTT.

The CDR3 DNA follows: TGTGCCAGCGGACCACAAACTCCGTCCTACGAGCAGTACTTC. Amino acids: CASGPQTPSYEQYF. J is TRBJ2-7 and V is TRBV27, with D unclear. The CDR3 loop spans 14 amino acids. V was shortened by 8 bases and J by 1 base, with 15 bases between the two germline ends. Germline-derived CDR1 and CDR2 are MNHEY and SMNVEV (reference sequence).